The 24 T cell receptor beta chains presented below share a single source sample, sequenced in a study of Ad26.COV2.S vaccination and SARS-CoV-2 variants. The data were produced by immunoSEQ multiplex PCR, yet TCRdb's version contains in-frame clones alone and is incomplete. Of about 350,000 clones detected, approximately 85% appear once; the ten largest clones hold about 3.5%. Described treatment: approximately 18 received Ad26.COV2.S at low or high dose, single or two shots; about 5 received placebo; per-sample allocation not given. Collection of samples fell on day 63 after the first vaccine or placebo injection. The source was peripheral blood, collected in a trial of Ad26.COV2.S vaccine versus placebo. The receptors derive from a person between 18 and 59 years old who received the Ad26.COV2.S COVID-19 vaccine or a placebo.

The gene calls are TRBV28 and TRBJ2-1; 7 bases agree with TRBD1. The CDR3 spans 15 residues. The J segment lost 3 bases and the V segment lost 7 bases, leaving 9 bases of the junction unmatched. Germline V CDR1 and CDR2: MDHEN, SYDVKM. Here the CDR3 reads CASTYDRALYNEQFF. The CDR3 DNA reads TGTGCCAGCACCTACGACAGGGCCCTCTACAATGAGCAGTTCTTC.

This clone has a single count. V usage is TRBV6-2 or TRBV6-3 and J usage is TRBJ2-7; perhaps D is TRBD1 or TRBD2 (5 bases each). V lost 2 bases, J lost 2 bases, and 16 bases lay in between. CDR1 is MNHEY and CDR2 is SVGEGT in the germline V gene. This CDR3 is 16 amino acids long. CDR3 sequence reads: CASSYVGTTGTYEQYF. DNA for the CDR3: TGTGCCAGCAGTTACGTTGGGACGACGGGAACCTACGAGCAGTACTTC.

The chain links TRBV27 to TRBJ2-7; maybe TRBD2 (6 bases). Trimming removed 4 bases at V and 3 bases at J, with 10 bases between. Germline lookup yields CDR1 MNHEY and CDR2 SMNVEV (reference sequence). This CDR3 spans 13 amino acids. The CDR3 DNA sequence: TGTGCCAGCAGTTCCCCCGGGAGCTACGAGCAGTACTTC. As protein: CASSSPGSYEQYF.

This sequence joins TRBV7-2 and TRBJ1-1; 7 positions match TRBD1. The length of the CDR3 is 15 residues. Germline V gives CDR1 SGHTA, CDR2 FQGNSA. The ends lost 5 bases at V and 1 base at J; junction bases unmatched: 7. The CDR3 reads CASSLTGAENTEAFF. The CDR3 nucleotides read TGTGCCAGCAGCCTAACAGGGGCCGAGAACACTGAAGCTTTCTTT.

The chain employs TRBV10-2 and TRBJ2-3; D unclear. Germline V gives CDR1 WSHSY, CDR2 SAAADI. The CDR3 loop spans 12 amino acids. Trimming stripped 2 bases from V and 2 bases from J, with 2 bases between. The CDR3 nucleotides are TGCGCCAGCAGTGAGGCCACAGATACGCAGTATTTT. Amino acids: CASSEATDTQYF.

The chain carries TRBV15 and TRBJ1-2; 11 bases align to TRBD1. Trimming cost V 0 bases and J 4 bases; bases outside gene matches: 7. This CDR3 is 17 amino acids long. Germline loops: CDR1 LNHNV, CDR2 YYDKDF (reference sequence). CDR3 DNA: TGTGCCACCAGCAGAGATAGAGGACAGGGGGCAACCTATGGCTACACCTTC. This codes for CATSRDRGQGATYGYTF.

This clone appeared many times. V and J are TRBV2 and TRBJ1-5; 7 bases map to TRBD1. The ends lost 6 bases at V and 2 bases at J; junction bases unmatched: 10. Germline-derived CDR1 and CDR2 are SNHLY and FYNNEI. The CDR3 has 16 residues. CDR3 loop: CASREGARGGNQPQHF. The CDR3 DNA follows: TGTGCCAGCAGGGAGGGGGCAAGGGGTGGCAATCAGCCCCAGCATTTT.

This sequence joins TRBV10-1 and TRBJ2-3, with 9 nucleotides matching TRBD1. The CDR3 spans 18 residues. Germline loops: CDR1 WNHNN, CDR2 SYGVQD (reference sequence). V gave up 5 bases and J gave up 0 bases; unmatched junction bases: 12. The CDR3 DNA is TGCGCCAGCAGTATAGCCGGGACAGGGCTTTTGAGCACAGATACGCAGTATTTT. Translated, it gives CASSIAGTGLLSTDTQYF.

J is TRBJ2-7 and V is TRBV3-1 (or the pseudogene TRBV3-2); D gene unclear. Deletions cut 4 bases from V and 0 bases from J, with 10 bases between. Germline lookup yields CDR1 LGHDT and CDR2 YNNKEL (reference sequence). CDR3 length equals 14 residues. The chain's CDR3 is CASSPYRISYEQYF. DNA for the CDR3: TGTGCCAGCAGCCCGTACAGAATCTCCTACGAGCAGTACTTC.

This rearrangement joins TRBV19 to TRBJ2-1; no definite D call. Germline CDR1 and CDR2: LNHDA and SQIVND (reference sequence). V was clipped by 4 bases and J by 4 bases, with 17 bases between them. This CDR3 is 16 amino acids long. The CDR3: CASSTPLFLSYNEQFF. The CDR3 DNA follows: TGTGCCAGTAGTACCCCCCTTTTCTTAAGTTACAATGAGCAGTTCTTC.

The chain carries TRBV2 and TRBJ1-4; weak D call: TRBD1 (5 bases). This CDR3 comprises 14 residues. Germline loops: CDR1 SNHLY, CDR2 FYNNEI. Trimming took off 7 bases at V and 6 bases at J, with 15 bases between the two ends. CDR3 amino acids: CASKERGLDEKLFF. In DNA form, the CDR3 reads TGTGCCAGCAAGGAAAGGGGTTTGGATGAAAAACTGTTTTTT.

The CDR3 DNA is TGTGCCAGTAGTATAGCCGGTTACAATGAGCAGTTCTTC. Amino acids: CASSIAGYNEQFF. This chain connects TRBV19 to TRBJ2-1, with no clear D. From germline, CDR1 is LNHDA and CDR2 SQIVND (reference sequence). V was cut by 1 base and J by 4 bases, with 5 bases left in between. This CDR3 region has 13 residues.

The genes are TRBV11-2 and TRBJ2-1, with 8 positions matching TRBD2. Germline V gene sequence: CDR1 SGHAT, CDR2 FQNNGV. The J segment lost 5 bases and the V segment lost 5 bases, leaving 11 bases of the junction unmatched. CDR3 size: 16 residues. CDR3 DNA: TGTGCCAGCAGCCCTACGGAGCGGGGGCCCAACAATGAGCAGTTCTTC. Translating gives CASSPTERGPNNEQFF.

The chain is built from TRBV9 and TRBJ2-3; 15 nucleotides match TRBD2. This CDR3 has 18 amino acids. Germline CDR1 and CDR2: SGDLS and YYNGEE. V shed 0 bases and J 5 bases; nucleotides not matched to a gene: 7. CDR3 nucleotides: TGTGCCAGCAGCGTAGCTACTGGGACTAGCGGGAGGCAAGATACGCAGTATTTT. Residues: CASSVATGTSGRQDTQYF.

The rearrangement uses TRBV7-2 and TRBJ2-3, with D possibly being TRBD1 or TRBD2 (5 bases each). Germline V gene sequence: CDR1 SGHTA, CDR2 FQGNSA. V was shortened by 5 bases and J by 9 bases, with 12 bases between the two germline ends. This CDR3 spans 12 amino acids. CDR3 residues: CASSVPGRTQYF. CDR3 sequence (DNA): TGTGCCAGCAGCGTACCGGGACGGACGCAGTATTTT.

This clone turned up a few times. This rearrangement joins TRBV4-3 to TRBJ2-2, with 8 nucleotides matching TRBD1. The germline V gene has CDR1 LGHNA and CDR2 YSLEER. The V and J ends lost 1 base and 6 bases, in that order; junction bases with no gene match: 4. The CDR3 extends over 15 amino acids. The CDR3 sequence: CASSQGQGAAGELFF. The CDR3 DNA is TGCGCCAGCAGCCAAGGGCAGGGGGCGGCCGGGGAGCTGTTTTTT.

V usage is TRBV2 and J usage is TRBJ1-5; D gene unclear. V lost 0 bases and J lost 6, with 9 bases in between. The CDR3 is 14 amino acids. Per germline, CDR1 SNHLY and CDR2 FYNNEI. CDR3 region: CASSEALVGQPQHF. Here the CDR3 DNA reads TGTGCCAGCAGTGAAGCGCTGGTCGGTCAGCCCCAGCATTTT.

The genes are TRBV10-1 and TRBJ2-1, with 7 bases matching TRBD2. J lost 4 bases, V lost 3 bases, and 9 bases had no gene match. CDR3 length: 16 residues. Germline-derived CDR1 and CDR2 are WNHNN and SYGVQD (reference sequence). The DNA of the CDR3 is TGCGCCAGCAGTGAATTTAGTCTAGCGGATTACAATGAGCAGTTCTTC. Residues: CASSEFSLADYNEQFF.

This sequence joins TRBV28 and TRBJ1-5; no definite D call. The V and J ends lost 3 bases and 6 bases respectively, with 6 bases between them. CDR3 length equals 12 residues. Germline CDR1 and CDR2: MDHEN and SYDVKM. The DNA for the CDR3 is TGTGCCAGCAGTTTGGAGCCTCAGCCCCAGCATTTT. Protein: CASSLEPQPQHF.

V usage is TRBV20-1 and J usage is TRBJ2-7; the D call may be TRBD1 or TRBD2 (5 bases each). The germline gives CDR1 DFQATT, CDR2 SNEGSKA (reference sequence). The germline V and J ends were trimmed by 2 bases and 6 bases, with 8 bases remaining between them. This CDR3 comprises 11 residues. CDR3 sequence (DNA): TGCAGTGCTAGACTGGGACGCGAGCAGTACTTC. Its protein product is CSARLGREQYF.

The CDR3 DNA follows: TGTGCCTGGAGTGTAGCGATTAGCCGTCCTAGCACAGATACGCAGTATTTT. This codes for CAWSVAISRPSTDTQYF. This sequence joins TRBV30 and TRBJ2-3, with D unresolved. Germline V CDR1 and CDR2: GTSNPN, SVGIG (reference sequence). The CDR3 consists of 17 residues. V was trimmed by 0 bases and J by 0 bases, leaving 16 bases between them.

V usage is TRBV6-5 and J usage is TRBJ2-2; D is ambiguous. This CDR3 comprises 16 residues. CDR1 is MNHEY, CDR2 SVGAGI, per germline. V was clipped by 2 bases and J by 0 bases, with 10 bases between them. CDR3 sequence (DNA): TGTGCCAGCAGTTACCTGGCGGCCACGAACACCGGGGAGCTGTTTTTT. It specifies CASSYLAATNTGELFF.

This chain uses TRBV10-2 with TRBJ2-5; D remains unclear. CDR3 length equals 11 residues. The germline V gene encodes CDR1 WSHSY and CDR2 SAAADI. V shed 3 bases and J shed 5 bases, with 4 bases lying between them. For the CDR3, the DNA is TGCGCCAGCAGTGAAGGGGAGACCCAGTACTTC. It encodes CASSEGETQYF.

The CDR3 DNA reads as TGTGCCAGCAGCTTGGGACAGGGGATTAACTATGGCTACACCTTC. Residues: CASSLGQGINYGYTF. V gene TRBV5-4 combines with J gene TRBJ1-2; 8 positions match TRBD1. V gave up 0 bases and J gave up 1 base; unmatched junction bases: 2. Germline CDR1 reads SGHNT; CDR2 reads YYREEE (reference sequence). This CDR3 contains 15 residues. The full variable domain, rest sourced from reference TRBV5-4 and TRBJ1-2, is ETGVTQSPTHLIKTRGQQVTLRCSSQSGHNTVSWYQQALGQGPQFIFQYYREEENGRGNFPPRFSGLQFPNYSSELNVNALELDDSALYLCASSLGQGINYGYTFGSGTRLTVV.